These 15 T cell receptor beta chains were all obtained from the same sample, sequenced in a study of cytomegalovirus exposure and HLA in healthy donors. 60 Vbeta and 13 Jbeta primers were used in PCR. Some clones are missing from TCRdb's copy, which holds only in-frame ones; the method was immunoSEQ multiplex PCR. The sample records around 110,000 clones, roughly three quarters being singletons. Sequenced sample: PBMCs. The receptors derive from a man aged 25-45 years in good health and CMV-seropositive.

The CDR3 DNA reads as TGTGCCAGCAGGATAACAGGGGGGTTGTCCTATGGCTACACCTTC. Translated, it gives CASRITGGLSYGYTF. The rearrangement joins TRBV5-4 to TRBJ1-2; 8 bases line up with TRBD1. Germline V lookup: CDR1 SGHNT, CDR2 YYREEE (reference sequence). There are 15 residues in the CDR3. V lost 5 bases and J lost 4; bases outside the gene matches: 10.

The rearrangement links TRBV7-9 to TRBJ2-5; maybe TRBD1 (7 bases). CDR1 is SEHNR and CDR2 is FQNEAQ in the germline V gene (reference sequence). With 5 bases removed from V and 5 bases from J, the gap between germline ends came to 12 bases. The CDR3 totals 13 residues. The CDR3 region has the DNA TGTGCCAGCAGCCCTCAGGGGGGCGAGACCCAGTACTTC. It translates to CASSPQGGETQYF.

The chain uses TRBV7-2 and TRBJ1-4; no definite D call. The V gene's germline CDR1 is SGHTA and CDR2 FQGNSA. V was pared by 5 bases and J by 0 bases, with 13 bases between. The CDR3 is 16 amino acids. The CDR3 spells CASSPVAVATNEKLFF. The CDR3 DNA is TGTGCCAGCAGCCCCGTGGCAGTTGCAACTAATGAAAAACTGTTTTTT.

The V and J genes are TRBV5-1 and TRBJ1-3; D call uncertain. The CDR3 consists of 14 residues. The germline V and J ends were trimmed by 4 bases and 0 bases, with 8 bases remaining between them. Germline V lookup: CDR1 SGHRS, CDR2 YFSETQ. CDR3 region: CASSGTDSGNTIYF. The CDR3 DNA follows: TGCGCCAGCAGCGGCACCGACTCTGGAAACACCATATATTTT.

There are a few counts of this clone. The chain uses TRBV7-3 and TRBJ2-2, with 8 bases lining up with TRBD1. Per germline, CDR1 SGHTA and CDR2 FQGTGA. There are 16 residues in the CDR3. The ends lost 2 bases at V and 4 bases at J; junction bases unmatched: 6. The CDR3 sequence: CASSLSQGAITGELFF. In nucleotides, the CDR3 is TGTGCCAGCAGCTTATCCCAGGGGGCGATCACCGGGGAGCTGTTTTTT.

The V gene is TRBV28, the J gene TRBJ1-4, with D possibly being TRBD1 (5 bases). V dropped 6 bases and J dropped 7 bases, with 18 bases sitting between them. The CDR3 consists of 15 residues. Looked up from germline, CDR1 is MDHEN and CDR2 is SYDVKM. The CDR3 DNA reads as TGTGCCAGCAGCCCCCCCAAGGGGATTGGTGAAAAACTGTTTTTT. Its protein is CASSPPKGIGEKLFF.

With respect to this clone: The junction departs from the called germline gene at one end, perhaps through a read error. The CDR3 region has the DNA TGTTCCAGCACACCTTCTGGACAGCTCTATGGCTACACCTTC. This translates into CSSTPSGQLYGYTF. J is TRBJ1-2 and V is TRBV7-9; maybe TRBD1 (6 bases). The CDR3 is 14 amino acids. Germline CDR1 is SEHNR and CDR2 is FQNEAQ (reference sequence).

V gene TRBV11-3 combines with J gene TRBJ2-7; the match to TRBD1 covers 10 bases. The V and J ends lost 4 bases and 6 bases, in that order; junction bases with no gene match: 12. Germline V gene data show CDR1 as SGHNT and CDR2 as YENEEA. CDR3 length: 16 residues. The chain's CDR3 is CASSSCTGQGFGEQYF. Here the CDR3 DNA reads TGTGCCAGCAGCTCCTGTACGGGACAGGGGTTTGGCGAGCAGTACTTC.

The chain combines TRBV16 with TRBJ2-1; 9 nucleotides agree with TRBD1. V gave up 4 bases and J gave up 7 bases; unmatched junction bases: 11. Germline assignment: CDR1 KGHSY and CDR2 FQNENV. This CDR3 has 16 residues. CDR3 region: CASSPRDRGIWNEQFF. CDR3 bases: TGTGCCAGCAGCCCCCGCGACAGGGGGATATGGAATGAGCAGTTCTTC.

Concerning this clone: One base away lies a much larger clone, so this may be a sequencing read error. The chain joins TRBV7-6 to TRBJ2-1, with TRBD2 as a possible D gene (7 bases). Trimming removed 2 bases from V and 0 bases from J, with 11 bases in between. Germline CDR1 reads SGHVS; CDR2 reads FNYEAQ. The CDR3 totals 16 residues. The CDR3 reads CASSLKGGSSYNEQFF. CDR3 DNA sequence: TGTGCCAGCAGCTTAAAGGGGGGGAGCTCCTACAATGAGCAGTTCTTC.

The chain recombines TRBV15 with TRBJ2-7, with 7 bases that match TRBD1. CDR1 and CDR2 from the germline V gene are LNHNV and YYDKDF (reference sequence). With V trimmed by 0 bases and J by 2 bases, 7 bases remained unmatched. This CDR3 spans 16 amino acids. This chain's CDR3 is CATSRDLWGQPYEQYF. Here the CDR3 DNA reads TGTGCCACCAGCAGAGATCTCTGGGGACAGCCCTACGAGCAGTACTTC.

The V and J genes are TRBV4-2 and TRBJ2-2, with TRBD1 matching over 7 bases. This CDR3 is 19 amino acids long. CDR1 and CDR2 from the germline V gene are LGHNA and YNFKEQ. The junction had 12 bases not matched to a gene; V was cut back by 0 bases and J by 2 bases. As DNA, the CDR3 is TGTGCCAGCAGCCAAGATCCTCACGGACAGGAGTTAAACACCGGGGAGCTGTTTTTT. Its translation is CASSQDPHGQELNTGELFF.

The V gene is TRBV5-6, the J gene TRBJ2-6; D possibly corresponds to TRBD2 (5 bases). Germline V lookup: CDR1 SGHDT, CDR2 YYEEEE. The CDR3 consists of 17 residues. The ends were cut back, 1 base at V and 0 bases at J, with 11 bases in the middle. The CDR3 here is CASSLYQAGSGANVLTF. In DNA form, the CDR3 reads TGTGCCAGCAGCTTGTACCAGGCGGGCTCTGGGGCCAACGTCCTGACTTTC.

The count of this clone is one. J is TRBJ2-7 and V is TRBV5-4, with 7 positions matching TRBD1. Trimming took 9 bases from V and 6 from J; bases not matched to a gene: 12. The CDR3 runs 13 residues. Germline CDR1 reads SGHNT; CDR2 reads YYREEE (reference sequence). This CDR3 is CATSGDREREQYF. The CDR3 bases are TGTGCCACCTCCGGAGACAGGGAACGCGAGCAGTACTTC. Filled out from reference TRBV5-4 and TRBJ2-7, the complete variable domain reads ETGVTQSPTHLIKTRGQQVTLRCSSQSGHNTVSWYQQALGQGPQFIFQYYREEENGRGNFPPRFSGLQFPNYSSELNVNALELDDSALYLCATSGDREREQYFGPGTRLTVT.

The chain employs TRBV29-1 and TRBJ2-7, with 8 bases that match TRBD2. The CDR3 has 15 residues. Trimming cost V 2 bases and J 4 bases; bases outside gene matches: 10. Per germline, CDR1 SQVTM and CDR2 ANQGSEA. The CDR3 coding sequence is TGCAGCGTTGAATCCGGGACTAGTATGGATTACGAGCAGTACTTC. Amino acid sequence: CSVESGTSMDYEQYF.